These 3 T cell receptor beta chains were sequenced from one sample in a study of T-cell reconstitution after alpha-beta-depleted transplantation in children. Unique molecular identifiers featured in how the TCRbeta library was prepared. TCRdb re-called the PCR reads through MiXCR, storing one row per CDR3 protein. The sample has some 400,000 distinct CDR3 sequences; about a fifth are singletons. The specimen was PBMCs from the stem cell graft donor, collected from the stem cell graft. The receptors derive from a human donor who donated a stem cell graft to a child with acute myeloid leukemia.

The chain combines TRBV11-2 with TRBJ2-1; 9 positions agree with TRBD1. V shed 4 bases and J 2 bases; nucleotides not matched to a gene: 18. Per germline, CDR1 SGHAT and CDR2 FQNNGV. CDR3 size: 20 residues. Here the CDR3 reads CASSSTRTAGWTGAYNEQFF. DNA for the CDR3: TGTGCCAGCAGCTCAACAAGAACTGCCGGTTGGACAGGGGCCTACAATGAGCAGTTCTTC.

In its sample, this clonotype was seen a few times. The chain has TRBV12-3 or TRBV12-4 and TRBJ1-1, with D tentatively TRBD1 (6 bases). CDR3 length equals 15 residues. Trimming shortened V by 5 bases and J by 1 base, and 14 bases separated the two germline ends. The CDR3 DNA sequence: TGTGCCAGCAGTCCGGGGGGCCGGGGGAACACTGAAGCTTTCTTT. Its protein is CASSPGGRGNTEAFF.

The V and J genes are TRBV7-2 and TRBJ2-7; TRBD2 agrees at 14 bases. Per germline, CDR1 SGHTA and CDR2 FQGNSA. Germline trimming cut 5 bases from V and 11 bases from J; bases unmatched to any gene: 8. This CDR3 has 14 amino acids. As DNA, the CDR3 is TGTGCCAGCAGCCCGGGACTAGCGGGAGCGTATGAGTACTTC. Residues: CASSPGLAGAYEYF.